Detailed here is one TCR beta chain. The target antigen is unknown. This entry is derived from a study of siplizumab effects on memory and regulatory T cells. Study results and limitations: Roughly 75-95% of proliferating CD4+ or CD8+ clones lacked an assignable naive or memory phenotype. Some alloreactive sequences were traceable to unstimulated CD4+ memory cells, and siplizumab significantly reduced them.

Each sample had roughly 10^5 TCR templates assayed. Clones were read by immunoSEQ multiplex PCR, and TCRdb kept only the in-frame ones, dropping some. Of over 35,000 clones listed, more than 70% are singletons. The CDR3 is 12 amino acids. Looked up from germline, CDR1 is SQVTM and CDR2 is ANQGSEA. V was clipped by 6 bases and J by 1 base, with 7 bases between them. Sequencing was done on a sample of naive CD4+ T cells sorted from blood. V usage is TRBV29-1 and J usage is TRBJ1-5, with D possibly being TRBD1 (5 bases). The receptor's source is a human donor in good health. The CDR3 DNA is TGCAGCGTGGGGGAGAGCAATCAGCCCCAGCATTTT. Its translation: CSVGESNQPQHF.